Described below is a single T cell receptor beta chain sequence and its context. The sample comes from a study of control samples from healthy donors and cancer patients. The data were produced by immunoSEQ multiplex PCR, yet TCRdb's version contains in-frame clones alone and is incomplete. The table lists 150,000 to 200,000 clones, just over 90% of them singletons, with around 1.5% in the top ten. Germline-derived CDR1 and CDR2 are MGHRA and YSYEKL. This CDR3 contains 15 residues. V gave up 0 bases and J gave up 2 bases, with 11 bases separating them. This sequence joins TRBV4-1 and TRBJ2-7; perhaps D is TRBD1 or TRBD2 (5 bases each). The TCR sequence derives from a man younger than 45 in good health. Sequencing was carried out using blood. This chain's CDR3 is CASSQDMGRTYEQYF. CDR3 coding DNA: TGCGCCAGCAGCCAAGATATGGGACGAACCTACGAGCAGTACTTC.